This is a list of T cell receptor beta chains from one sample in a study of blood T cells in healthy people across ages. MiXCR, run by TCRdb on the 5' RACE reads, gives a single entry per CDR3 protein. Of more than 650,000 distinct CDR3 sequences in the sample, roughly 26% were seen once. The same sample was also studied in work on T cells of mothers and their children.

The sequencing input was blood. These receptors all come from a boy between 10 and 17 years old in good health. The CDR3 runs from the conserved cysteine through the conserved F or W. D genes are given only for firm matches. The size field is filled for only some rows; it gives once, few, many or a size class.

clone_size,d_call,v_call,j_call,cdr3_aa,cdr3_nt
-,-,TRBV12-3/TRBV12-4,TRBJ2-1,CASSLGGLVEQFF,TGTGCCAGCAGTTTAGGTGGATTAGTTGAGCAGTTCTTC
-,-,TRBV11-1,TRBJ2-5,CASSLVGGPRREETQYF,TGTGCCAGCAGCTTAGTAGGGGGACCAAGGCGGGAAGAGACCCAGTACTTC
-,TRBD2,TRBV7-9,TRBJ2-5,CASSVSLAGDLIPRETQYF,TGTGCCAGCAGCGTCTCACTAGCGGGGGACTTAATACCAAGAGAGACCCAGTACTTC
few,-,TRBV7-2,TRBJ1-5,CASSLRRANQPQHF,TGTGCCAGCAGCTTGAGACGGGCGAATCAGCCCCAGCATTTT
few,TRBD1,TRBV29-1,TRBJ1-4,CSVGQGREKLFF,TGCAGTGTGGGACAGGGGAGGGAAAAACTGTTTTTT
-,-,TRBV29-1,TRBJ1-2,CSVVGRSYYGYTF,TGCAGCGTTGTGGGCAGGTCCTACTATGGCTACACCTTC
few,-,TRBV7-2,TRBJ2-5,CASSGGAGETQYF,TGTGCCAGCAGCGGGGGCGCAGGGGAGACCCAGTACTTC
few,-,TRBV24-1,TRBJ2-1,CATSERTNEQFF,TGTGCCACCAGTGAGCGTACCAATGAGCAGTTCTTC
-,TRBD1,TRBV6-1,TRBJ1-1,CASSDWQGGTEAFF,TGTGCCAGCAGTGATTGGCAGGGGGGGACTGAAGCTTTCTTT
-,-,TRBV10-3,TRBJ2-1,CAISAGQGAYNEQFF,TGTGCCATCAGTGCAGGTCAGGGAGCCTACAATGAGCAGTTCTTC
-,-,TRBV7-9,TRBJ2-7,CASSGQTSYEQYF,TGTGCCAGCAGCGGACAGACCTCGTACGAGCAGTACTTC
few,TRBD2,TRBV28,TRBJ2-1,CASTNLAHLAGPMDEQFF,TGTGCCAGCACCAACCTCGCCCATTTAGCGGGGCCAATGGATGAGCAGTTCTTC
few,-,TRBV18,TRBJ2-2,CASSPRFTGELFF,TGTGCCAGCTCACCACGGTTCACCGGGGAGCTGTTTTTT
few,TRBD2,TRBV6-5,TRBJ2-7,CASSNSGGSYEQYF,TGTGCCAGCAGCAATAGCGGGGGATCGTACGAGCAGTACTTC
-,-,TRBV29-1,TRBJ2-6,CSVAGSGANVLTF,TGCAGCGTTGCCGGCTCTGGGGCCAACGTCCTGACTTTC
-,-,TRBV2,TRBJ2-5,CASSPRESRFF,TGTGCCAGCAGTCCCCGAGAGTCGCGGTTCTTC
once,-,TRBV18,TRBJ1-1,CASSPFDPQGRGTEAFF,TGTGCCAGCTCACCATTCGATCCCCAGGGGCGCGGCACTGAAGCTTTCTTT
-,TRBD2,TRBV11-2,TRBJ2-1,CASSPTSGGVYEQFF,TGTGCCAGCAGCCCAACTAGCGGGGGGGTATATGAGCAGTTCTTC
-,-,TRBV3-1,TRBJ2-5,CASSQEGWRDRQETQYF,TGTGCCAGCAGCCAAGAAGGCTGGCGGGATCGCCAAGAGACCCAGTACTTC
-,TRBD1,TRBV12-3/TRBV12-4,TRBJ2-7,CASSLGTAKDEQYF,TGTGCCAGCAGTCTAGGGACAGCAAAGGACGAGCAGTACTTC
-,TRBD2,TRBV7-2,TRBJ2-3,CASSPISGGQIDTQYF,TGTGCCAGCAGCCCAATAAGCGGGGGTCAAATAGATACGCAGTATTTT
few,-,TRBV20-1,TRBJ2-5,CSVPFVGMEYF,TGCAGTGTTCCCTTTGTTGGGATGGAGTACTTC